This paragraph covers one T cell receptor (beta chain) sequence. This record belongs to a study of beta chain features in type 1 diabetes. Every isolated RNA sample was fully reverse transcribed, so sequencing captured expressed TCRB transcripts. The table came from immunoSEQ multiplex PCR; TCRdb's copy has only in-frame clones and leaves some out. The sample records 900,000 or so clones, 15% to 20% being singletons. V was trimmed by 2 bases and J by 6 bases, leaving 5 bases between them. This CDR3 region has 11 residues. Per germline, CDR1 SGHDT and CDR2 YYEEEE. The chain carries TRBV5-6 and TRBJ1-1; D gene uncertain. Sequenced input: naive CD4+ T cells from blood. The source of this sequence is a woman younger than 30 in good health. CDR3 DNA: TGTGCCAGCAGCTTCAGGTCTGAAGCTTTCTTT. Translated: CASSFRSEAFF.